A single sample gave rise to the 2 T cell receptor beta chains below, sequenced in a study of blood T cell repertoires in COVID-19. Data came from immunoSEQ multiplex PCR; TCRdb stores just in-frame clones and leaves some out. The sample lists more than 95,000 clones; roughly four fifths were seen once. The sequencing sample was made of peripheral blood. The receptors originated from a man between 60 and 75 years old with acute or convalescent COVID-19.

CDR3 region: CASSPFGTGAGQPQHF. CDR3 coding DNA: TGTGCCAGTAGTCCCTTTGGGACAGGGGCAGGACAGCCCCAGCATTTT. The chain recombines TRBV19 with TRBJ1-5, with 10 bases identical to TRBD1. Germline-derived CDR1 and CDR2 are LNHDA and SQIVND (reference sequence). Trimming removed 5 bases from V and 7 bases from J; junction bases left unmatched: 11. CDR3 length: 16 amino acids.

The chain employs TRBV11-3 and TRBJ2-7, with TRBD2 matching over 7 bases. Germline V gene data show CDR1 as SGHNT and CDR2 as YENEEA. The CDR3 has 11 amino acids. V trimming: 7 bases; J trimming: 7 bases; junction bases outside the gene matches: 4. The CDR3 here is CASTKAGEQYF. The CDR3 region has the DNA TGTGCCAGCACCAAAGCGGGGGAGCAGTACTTC.